These 4 T cell receptor beta chains share one sample of origin, sequenced in a study of shared clonotypes between healthy human individuals. Using immunoSEQ multiplex PCR, the repertoire was profiled, and TCRdb retains in-frame clones only, with some absent. The table shows some 1 million clones, with approximately 68% occurring only once. The material sequenced was memory CD4+ T cells sorted from blood. Subset noted: CD45RA-negative fraction. Receptor source: a man between 18 and 29 years old in good health.

This clone was observed at least ten times. The V call is TRBV30, the J call TRBJ1-5; TRBD1 is a possible D gene (6 bases). Germline V gives CDR1 GTSNPN, CDR2 SVGIG (reference sequence). V was shortened by 4 bases and J by 6 bases, with 13 bases between the two germline ends. This CDR3 is built from 13 residues. The CDR3 DNA is TGTGCCTGGACAATTGGGGGCGGTCAGCCCCAGCATTTT. This codes for CAWTIGGGQPQHF.

In this sample, this clone turned up a few times. The chain carries TRBV30 and TRBJ2-1, with 7 bases aligning to TRBD2. Germline loops: CDR1 GTSNPN, CDR2 SVGIG (reference sequence). After removal of 4 bases from V and 5 bases from J, the junction contained 14 bases not matched to a gene. The CDR3 is 16 residues long. The CDR3 here is CAWTRTLLAANNEQFF. CDR3 DNA: TGTGCCTGGACCAGAACATTGCTAGCGGCAAACAATGAGCAGTTCTTC.

The V call is TRBV6-1, the J call TRBJ1-6, with D perhaps TRBD1 (6 bases). Looked up from germline, CDR1 is MNHNS and CDR2 is SASEGT. The CDR3 has 17 amino acids. V lost 4 bases to trimming and J lost 0 bases, with 13 bases between them. CDR3 DNA: TGTGCCAGCAGTGGACCTGGGGGCAGCTCCTATAATTCACCCCTCCACTTT. This encodes CASSGPGGSSYNSPLHF.

The V and J genes are TRBV15 and TRBJ2-1; D not certain. The ends were cut back, 3 bases at V and 6 bases at J, with 3 bases in the middle. The CDR3 runs 11 residues. Germline-derived CDR1 and CDR2 are LNHNV and YYDKDF (reference sequence). CDR3 loop: CATSRSNEQFF. The CDR3 DNA follows: TGTGCCACCAGCAGGAGCAATGAGCAGTTCTTC.